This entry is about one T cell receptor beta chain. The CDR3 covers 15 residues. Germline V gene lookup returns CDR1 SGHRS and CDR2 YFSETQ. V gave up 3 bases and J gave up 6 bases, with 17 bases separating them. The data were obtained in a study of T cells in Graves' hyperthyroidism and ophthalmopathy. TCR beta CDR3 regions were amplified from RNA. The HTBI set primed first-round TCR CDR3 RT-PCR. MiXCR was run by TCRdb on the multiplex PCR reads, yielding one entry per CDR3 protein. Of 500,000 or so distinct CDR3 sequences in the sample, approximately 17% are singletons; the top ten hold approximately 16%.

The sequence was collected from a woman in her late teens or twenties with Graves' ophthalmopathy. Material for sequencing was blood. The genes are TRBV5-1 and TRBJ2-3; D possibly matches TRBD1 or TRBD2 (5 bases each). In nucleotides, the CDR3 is TGCGCCAGCAGCTCGGCGGTGATATGGGGGGATACGCAGTATTTT. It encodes CASSSAVIWGDTQYF. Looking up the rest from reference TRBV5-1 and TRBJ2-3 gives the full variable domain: KAGVTQTPRYLIKTRGQQVTLSCSPISGHRSVSWYQQTPGQGLQFLFEYFSETQRNKGNFPGRFSGRQFSNSRSEMNVSTLELGDSALYLCASSSAVIWGDTQYFGPGTRLTVL.